A single sample gave rise to the 31 T cell receptor beta chains below, sequenced in a study of T cell changes during pregnancy in multiple sclerosis. The assay was immunoSEQ multiplex PCR, and TCRdb's table has in-frame clones only and misses some. Of about 41,000 clones in the sample, roughly 87% were seen once. The source material was CD4+ T cells from peripheral blood mononuclear cells, sampled in the first trimester of pregnancy. The receptors derive from a female donor with multiple sclerosis, enrolled in a pregnancy study.

This chain connects TRBV29-1 to TRBJ1-1; 11 bases align to TRBD1. V lost 6 bases and J lost 1; bases outside the gene matches: 4. The CDR3 totals 14 residues. The V gene's germline CDR1 is SQVTM and CDR2 ANQGSEA. The DNA of the CDR3 is TGCAGCGTGAGGACAGGGGGCAGGAACACTGAAGCTTTCTTT. It yields the protein CSVRTGGRNTEAFF.

The chain joins TRBV18 to TRBJ2-4; no firm D call. Germline CDR1 is KGHSH and CDR2 is LQKENI. The V and J ends lost 4 bases and 2 bases respectively, with 9 bases between them. The CDR3 spans 14 residues. The CDR3 sequence is CASSLLDTKNIQYF. The CDR3 DNA is TGTGCCAGCTCACTCCTAGATACCAAAAACATTCAGTACTTC. Full variable domain (missing parts from reference TRBV18 and TRBJ2-4): NAGVMQNPRHLVRRRGQEARLRCSPMKGHSHVYWYRQLPEEGLKFMVYLQKENIIDESGMPKERFSAEFPKEGPSILRIQQVVRGDSAAYFCASSLLDTKNIQYFGAGTRLSVL.

This sequence joins TRBV12-2 and TRBJ1-3; the D segment call TRBD1 is taken from the table without a DNA check. TRBV12-2 is classified as a pseudogene. The CDR3 has 15 amino acids. CDR3: CASRLGLVCGNTIYF. The CDR3 nucleotides read TGTGCAAGTCGCTTGGGGCTGGTTTGCGGAAACACCATATATTTT.

The chain's CDR3 is CAWSVWTSGSTKGNEQFF. The CDR3 DNA reads as TGTGCCTGGAGTGTGTGGACTAGCGGGTCCACTAAGGGGAATGAGCAGTTCTTC. The chain couples TRBV30 to TRBJ2-1, with TRBD2 matching 11 bases. Germline CDR1 reads GTSNPN; CDR2 reads SVGIG (reference sequence). Unmatched junction bases numbered 14, after V lost 0 bases and J lost 7 bases. The CDR3 length is 18 residues.

This sequence joins TRBV4-3 and TRBJ1-3, with D maybe TRBD1 (6 bases). Germline V gene sequence: CDR1 LGHNA, CDR2 YSLEER. CDR3 size: 17 residues. The V end lost 1 base, the J end lost 4 bases, and 17 bases lay between the germline ends. CDR3 coding DNA: TGCGCCAGCAGCCAAGTTTTGAGTACAGGGTTGGGAAACACCATATATTTT. This encodes CASSQVLSTGLGNTIYF.

V is TRBV7-2 and J is TRBJ2-1; possibly TRBD2 for D (6 bases). Deletions cut 1 base from V and 10 bases from J, with 20 bases between. The CDR3 length is 16 residues. Germline V gene lookup returns CDR1 SGHTA and CDR2 FQGNSA. The CDR3 reads CASSLGSSGGYREQFF. CDR3 coding DNA: TGTGCCAGCAGCTTAGGGAGTAGCGGAGGGTACAGGGAGCAGTTCTTC.

V is TRBV4-1 and J is TRBJ2-5; D is ambiguous. Germline-derived CDR1 and CDR2 are MGHRA and YSYEKL. The CDR3 spans 13 residues. Deletions cut 3 bases from V and 3 bases from J, with 8 bases between. This chain's CDR3 is CASSQWRKETQYF. The CDR3, as DNA: TGCGCCAGCAGCCAGTGGCGGAAAGAGACCCAGTACTTC.

The chain employs TRBV28 and TRBJ1-5, with D unresolved. Trimming shortened V by 7 bases and J by 6 bases, and 10 bases separated the two germline ends. Per germline, CDR1 MDHEN and CDR2 SYDVKM. The CDR3 runs to 12 residues. The CDR3 protein is CASTRFPQPQHF. In DNA form, the CDR3 reads TGTGCCAGCACCCGTTTTCCTCAGCCCCAGCATTTT.

This chain joins TRBV18 and TRBJ2-7; TRBD2 aligns across 7 bases. The J segment lost 4 bases and the V segment lost 0 bases, leaving 9 bases of the junction unmatched. The CDR3 covers 16 residues. Germline V gives CDR1 KGHSH, CDR2 LQKENI. Here the CDR3 DNA reads TGTGCCAGCTCACCACCGAGGGCGGGAGAGGGATACGAGCAGTACTTC. It encodes CASSPPRAGEGYEQYF.

V usage is TRBV28 and J usage is TRBJ2-5; TRBD2 is a possible D gene (5 bases). The ends were cut back, 8 bases at V and 4 bases at J, with 14 bases in the middle. The CDR3 sequence is 13 residues long. Germline V gives CDR1 MDHEN, CDR2 SYDVKM. Here the CDR3 DNA reads TGTGCCAGCCTGTGGCAGGCGGGAGAGACCCAGTACTTC. Protein sequence: CASLWQAGETQYF.

The chain links TRBV5-6 to TRBJ2-7; D is unresolved. This CDR3 spans 11 amino acids. Germline loops: CDR1 SGHDT, CDR2 YYEEEE. The V end was cut by 5 bases, the J end by 7 bases, with 10 bases between. The CDR3 sequence is CASSRDGEQYF. The CDR3 nucleotides read TGTGCCAGCAGTCGCGACGGGGAGCAGTACTTC. Full variable domain (missing parts from reference TRBV5-6 and TRBJ2-7): DAGVTQSPTHLIKTRGQQVTLRCSPKSGHDTVSWYQQALGQGPQFIFQYYEEEERQRGNFPDRFSGHQFPNYSSELNVNALLLGDSALYLCASSRDGEQYFGPGTRLTVT.

This clone was observed a few times. V gene TRBV5-5 combines with J gene TRBJ2-5, with 7 positions matching TRBD1. The germline CDR1 and CDR2 sequences are SGHKS and YYEKEE (reference sequence). Losses at the gene ends were 4 bases for V and 4 bases for J; bases not matched to a gene: 7. This CDR3 comprises 14 residues. The CDR3 DNA is TGTGCCAGCAGCGTGGGGACAGTTCGAGAGACCCAGTACTTC. Translation: CASSVGTVRETQYF.

The rearrangement uses TRBV7-2 and TRBJ2-3; 14 bases fit TRBD2. Germline lookup yields CDR1 SGHTA and CDR2 FQGNSA. The length of the CDR3 is 15 residues. V dropped 5 bases and J dropped 5; count of bases not matched to a gene: 3. The CDR3 coding sequence is TGTGCCAGCAGCATGGGACTAGCGGGAGTAGATACGCAGTATTTT. Its protein is CASSMGLAGVDTQYF. Based on the CDR3 plus reference TRBV7-2 and TRBJ2-3, the full variable domain is GAGVSQSPSNKVTEKGKDVELRCDPISGHTALYWYRQSLGQGLEFLIYFQGNSAPDKSGLPSDRFSAERTGGSVSTLTIQRTQQEDSAVYLCASSMGLAGVDTQYFGPGTRLTVL.

This clone appeared a few times. V is TRBV6-5 and J is TRBJ2-1; 7 nucleotides align to TRBD2. V was pared by 0 bases and J by 7 bases, with 3 bases of the junction left unmatched. Germline V gene lookup returns CDR1 MNHEY and CDR2 SVGAGI. There are 14 residues in the CDR3. For the CDR3, the DNA is TGTGCCAGCAGTTACTCGTGGGAGGGGAATGAGCAGTTCTTC. Translated: CASSYSWEGNEQFF.

This clone was counted only a few times. The V gene is TRBV11-3, the J gene TRBJ2-7, with D unclear. The CDR3 spans 11 residues. Germline CDR1 and CDR2: SGHNT and YENEEA. The germline V and J ends were trimmed by 5 bases and 4 bases, with 6 bases remaining between them. The CDR3 loop is CASSASYEQYF. The CDR3 region has the DNA TGTGCCAGCAGCGCCAGTTACGAGCAGTACTTC.

The chain carries TRBV11-1 and TRBJ1-2; D unresolved. From germline, CDR1 is SGHAT and CDR2 FQDESV (reference sequence). The CDR3 consists of 13 residues. V lost 5 bases to trimming and J lost 8 bases, with 15 bases between them. CDR3 nucleotide sequence: TGTGCCAGCAGCCCTACTCCAACGGGGGGCTACACCTTC. Residues: CASSPTPTGGYTF.

This clone was seen a single time. Mismatch with germline at one junction end may stem from a read error. The chain recombines TRBV9 with TRBJ1-2; tentative D call: TRBD1 (5 bases). From germline, CDR1 is SGDLS and CDR2 YYNGEE. This CDR3 contains 13 residues. The CDR3 here is CANSVAGRDGYTF. The DNA of the CDR3 is TGTGCCAACAGCGTGGCAGGGCGTGATGGCTACACCTTC.

The chain employs TRBV5-4 and TRBJ1-5; D gene uncertain. Germline V gene sequence: CDR1 SGHNT, CDR2 YYREEE (reference sequence). Trimming removed 4 bases from V and 3 bases from J, with 8 bases in between. The CDR3 consists of 13 residues. CDR3 nucleotide sequence: TGTGCCAGCAGCCCAGGCTACAATCAGCCCCAGCATTTT. This translates into CASSPGYNQPQHF.

V and J are TRBV5-6 and TRBJ1-6; TRBD1 is a possible D gene (6 bases). The CDR3 has 13 amino acids. Germline V CDR1 and CDR2: SGHDT, YYEEEE. Trimming removed 1 base from V and 7 bases from J, with 6 bases in between. In DNA form, the CDR3 reads TGTGCCAGCAGCTTGACAGGGAATTCACCCCTCCACTTT. This codes for CASSLTGNSPLHF.

This clone was found a few times. The chain links TRBV30 to TRBJ2-1, with TRBD2 matching over 9 bases. Looked up from germline, CDR1 is GTSNPN and CDR2 is SVGIG (reference sequence). Trimming cost V 3 bases and J 2 bases; bases outside gene matches: 5. CDR3 size: 15 residues. Written as DNA, the CDR3 is TGTGCCTGGAGGGTAGCGGGAGTACCCTACAATGAGCAGTTCTTC. Amino acids: CAWRVAGVPYNEQFF.

The gene calls are TRBV9 and TRBJ2-1, with D tentatively TRBD2 (5 bases). CDR1 is SGDLS and CDR2 is YYNGEE in the germline V gene. This CDR3 region has 13 residues. Deletions cut 2 bases from V and 10 bases from J, with 13 bases between. The DNA of the CDR3 is TGTGCCAGCAGCGTCATCGGTCCGGGAGAGCAGTTCTTC. It specifies CASSVIGPGEQFF. Based on the CDR3 plus reference TRBV9 and TRBJ2-1, the full variable domain is DSGVTQTPKHLITATGQRVTLRCSPRSGDLSVYWYQQSLDQGLQFLIQYYNGEERAKGNILERFSAQQFPDLHSELNLSSLELGDSALYFCASSVIGPGEQFFGPGTRLTVL.

V gene TRBV9 combines with J gene TRBJ1-2; D perhaps matches TRBD1 (5 bases). CDR1 is SGDLS and CDR2 is YYNGEE in the germline V gene. V was shortened by 3 bases and J by 0 bases, with 18 bases between the two germline ends. The CDR3 extends over 17 amino acids. CDR3 amino acids: CASSGRQTTTANYGYTF. As DNA, the CDR3 is TGTGCCAGCAGCGGGCGACAGACAACAACGGCTAACTATGGCTACACCTTC.

The DNA for the CDR3 is TGTGCCAGCAGCTTGGACAGGGCCACCTCTGGAAACACCATATATTTT. Translation gives CASSLDRATSGNTIYF. The chain is built from TRBV5-4 and TRBJ1-3; maybe TRBD1 (6 bases). The germline V gene encodes CDR1 SGHNT and CDR2 YYREEE (reference sequence). The V end lost 0 bases, the J end lost 0 bases, and 10 bases lay between the germline ends. CDR3 length: 16 residues.

CDR3 sequence: CARSTPGKPRGLYNEQFF. The CDR3 region has the DNA TGTGCCAGAAGCACACCAGGGAAGCCCAGGGGGCTGTACAATGAGCAGTTCTTC. This chain joins TRBV5-3 and TRBJ2-1, with TRBD1 identical over 8 bases. TRBV5-3 is assigned to the ORF class and has an uncertain function. V was pared by 4 bases and J by 4 bases, with 16 bases of the junction left unmatched. The CDR3 consists of 18 residues.

The chain recombines TRBV30 with TRBJ2-7; D is perhaps TRBD2 (6 bases). Trimming removed 4 bases from V and 2 bases from J, with 12 bases in between. CDR1 is GTSNPN and CDR2 is SVGIG in the germline V gene (reference sequence). The CDR3 extends over 13 amino acids. CDR3 amino acids: CAWNPGVPYEQYF. CDR3 in DNA: TGTGCCTGGAATCCGGGAGTGCCCTACGAGCAGTACTTC.

The chain uses TRBV5-1 and TRBJ2-7, with D perhaps matching TRBD2 (6 bases). The ends were cut back, 3 bases at V and 3 bases at J, with 16 bases in the middle. Germline V gene data show CDR1 as SGHRS and CDR2 as YFSETQ. CDR3 length: 15 residues. The CDR3 coding sequence is TGCGCCAGCAGCTCAGGTAGGGAGGCACTCTACGAGCAGTACTTC. Amino acids: CASSSGREALYEQYF.

This clone appeared a few times. The V and J genes are TRBV9 and TRBJ2-3; tentatively, D is TRBD2 (5 bases). This CDR3 contains 18 residues. The V gene lost 4 bases and the J gene lost 3 bases, with 24 bases spanning the gap. Germline V gives CDR1 SGDLS, CDR2 YYNGEE. The CDR3 DNA is TGTGCCAGCAGCCTCACACCCACAACGGGGTCGGGGACAGATACGCAGTATTTT. Translation gives CASSLTPTTGSGTDTQYF. The whole variable domain, filled in from reference TRBV9 and TRBJ2-3, reads DSGVTQTPKHLITATGQRVTLRCSPRSGDLSVYWYQQSLDQGLQFLIQYYNGEERAKGNILERFSAQQFPDLHSELNLSSLELGDSALYFCASSLTPTTGSGTDTQYFGPGTRLTVL.

The chain combines TRBV28 with TRBJ2-7, with D perhaps matching TRBD2 (7 bases). The V gene's germline CDR1 is MDHEN and CDR2 SYDVKM. Between the trimmed V and J ends, which lost 1 base and 7 bases, there was a span of 23 bases. The CDR3 is 17 residues long. The CDR3, as DNA: TGTGCCAGCAGTTTATACTCCCTGAACAGGGTGCGGGGGGAGCAGTACTTC. Its translation is CASSLYSLNRVRGEQYF.

The chain employs TRBV12-5 and TRBJ2-7; TRBD2 matches 11 bases. The CDR3 covers 20 residues. CDR1 and CDR2 from the germline V gene are LGHNT and FRNRAP. With V trimmed by 3 bases and J by 2 bases, 18 bases remained unmatched. The CDR3 bases are TGTGCTAGTGGTTTCCCCACCGACAGCTACGGGACTAGCGGAACCTACGAGCAGTACTTC. Its translation is CASGFPTDSYGTSGTYEQYF.

The gene calls are TRBV4-1 and TRBJ1-5; D is uncertain. The V gene lost 1 base and the J gene lost 1 base, with 11 bases spanning the gap. Germline V lookup: CDR1 MGHRA, CDR2 YSYEKL. The CDR3 spans 16 residues. CDR3: CASSQGVRVSNQPQHF. The CDR3 DNA sequence: TGCGCCAGCAGCCAAGGGGTGAGGGTAAGCAATCAGCCCCAGCATTTT.

The chain links TRBV27 to TRBJ2-1; 11 bases are a match to TRBD2. Germline CDR1 is MNHEY and CDR2 is SMNVEV (reference sequence). The CDR3 has 18 residues. After removal of 0 bases from V and 5 bases from J, the junction contained 9 bases not matched to a gene. CDR3 bases: TGTGCCAGCAGTTTATCGGGGTGGGGGACTAGCGGTAACAATGAGCAGTTCTTC. Amino acids: CASSLSGWGTSGNNEQFF.